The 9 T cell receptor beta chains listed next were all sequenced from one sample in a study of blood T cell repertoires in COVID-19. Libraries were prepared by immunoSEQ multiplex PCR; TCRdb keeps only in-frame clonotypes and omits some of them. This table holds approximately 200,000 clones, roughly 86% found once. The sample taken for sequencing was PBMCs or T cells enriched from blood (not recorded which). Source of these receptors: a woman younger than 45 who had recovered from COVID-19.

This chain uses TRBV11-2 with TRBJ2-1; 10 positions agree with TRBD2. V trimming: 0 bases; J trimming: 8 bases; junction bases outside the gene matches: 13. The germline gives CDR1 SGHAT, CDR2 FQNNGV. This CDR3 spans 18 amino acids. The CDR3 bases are TGTGCCAGCAGCTTAGATCCTCTTCTAGCGGGAGTCGAGGATGAGCAGTTCTTC. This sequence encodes CASSLDPLLAGVEDEQFF.

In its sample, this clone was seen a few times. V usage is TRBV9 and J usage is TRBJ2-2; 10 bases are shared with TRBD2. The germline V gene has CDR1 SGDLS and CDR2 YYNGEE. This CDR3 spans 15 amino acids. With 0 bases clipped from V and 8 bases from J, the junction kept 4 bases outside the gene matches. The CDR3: CASSVATSGTGELFF. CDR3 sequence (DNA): TGTGCCAGCAGCGTAGCTACTAGCGGGACAGGGGAGCTGTTTTTT.

The CDR3 bases are TGTGCCAGCACCTCGGTAGCGGGAGAGCACGAGCAGTACTTC. It translates to CASTSVAGEHEQYF. V gene TRBV27 combines with J gene TRBJ2-7, with TRBD2 matching over 9 bases. This CDR3 has 14 amino acids. In germline, CDR1 is MNHEY, CDR2 SMNVEV (reference sequence). The V gene end was trimmed by 7 bases and the J gene end by 5 bases; junction bases not matched to a gene: 9.

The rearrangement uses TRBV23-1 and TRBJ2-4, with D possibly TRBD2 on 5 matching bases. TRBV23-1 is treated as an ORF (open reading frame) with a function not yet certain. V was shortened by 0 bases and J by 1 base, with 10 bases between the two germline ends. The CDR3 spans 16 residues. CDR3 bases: TGCGCCAGCAGTCAATCGACGGGAAGGGCCAAAAACATTCAGTACTTC. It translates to CASSQSTGRAKNIQYF.

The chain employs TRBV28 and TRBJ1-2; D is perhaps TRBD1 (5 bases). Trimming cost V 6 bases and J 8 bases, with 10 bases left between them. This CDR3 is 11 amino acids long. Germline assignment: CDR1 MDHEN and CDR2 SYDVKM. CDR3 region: CASSPGFGYTF. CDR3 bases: TGTGCCAGCAGCCCAGGGTTCGGCTACACCTTC.

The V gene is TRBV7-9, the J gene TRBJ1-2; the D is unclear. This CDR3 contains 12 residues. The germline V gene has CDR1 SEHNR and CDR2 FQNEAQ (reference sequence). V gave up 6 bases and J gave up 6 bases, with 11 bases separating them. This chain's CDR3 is CASSFPGHGYTF. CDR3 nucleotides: TGTGCCAGCAGTTTCCCGGGTCATGGCTACACCTTC.

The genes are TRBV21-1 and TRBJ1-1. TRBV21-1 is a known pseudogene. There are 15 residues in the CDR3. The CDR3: CASSVGPGMDTEAFF. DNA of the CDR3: TGTGCCAGCAGCGTAGGGCCCGGGATGGACACTGAAGCTTTCTTT.

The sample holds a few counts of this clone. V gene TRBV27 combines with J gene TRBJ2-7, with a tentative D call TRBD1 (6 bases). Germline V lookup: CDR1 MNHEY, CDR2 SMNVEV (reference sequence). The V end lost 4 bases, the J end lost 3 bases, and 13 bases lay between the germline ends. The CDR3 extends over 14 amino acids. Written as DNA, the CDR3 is TGTGCCAGCAGTTCTTCCGGGACAATCTACGAGCAGTACTTC. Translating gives CASSSSGTIYEQYF.

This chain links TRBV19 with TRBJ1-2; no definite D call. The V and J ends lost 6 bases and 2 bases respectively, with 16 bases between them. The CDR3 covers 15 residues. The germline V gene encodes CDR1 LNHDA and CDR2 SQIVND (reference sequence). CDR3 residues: CASSLESYRNYGYTF. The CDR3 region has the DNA TGTGCCAGTAGCCTGGAGAGTTATCGCAACTATGGCTACACCTTC.